These T cell receptor beta chains were read from a single sample in a study of blood T cell repertoires in COVID-19. The table came from immunoSEQ multiplex PCR; TCRdb's copy has only in-frame clones and leaves some out. Altogether approximately 160,000 clones are present, 85% to 90% being singletons, with the ten largest covering approximately 7%. The specimen was peripheral blood. All receptors come from a man aged 45-65 years with active or convalescent COVID-19. CDR3s include the opening cysteine and the closing phenylalanine or tryptophan. A D gene is named only where the DNA matches it firmly. Only part of the rows carry a size: once, few, many, or a class if the clone is expanded.

v_call	d_call	clone_size	j_call	cdr3_aa	cdr3_nt
TRBV28	TRBD2	-	TRBJ2-5	CASSPTSGGARETQYF	TGTGCCAGCAGTCCCACTAGCGGGGGGGCTAGGGAGACCCAGTACTTC
TRBV2	-	-	TRBJ2-2	CASSQNLNTGELFF	TGTGCCAGCAGCCAAAACTTGAACACCGGGGAGCTGTTTTTT
TRBV29-1	-	once	TRBJ1-1	CSAVRGPTEAFF	TGCAGCGCGGTAAGAGGGCCCACTGAAGCTTTCTTT
TRBV7-2	-	-	TRBJ2-7	CASSPQTFTHEQYF	TGTGCCAGCAGCCCCCAGACATTTACCCACGAGCAGTACTTC
TRBV5-4	TRBD1	-	TRBJ2-7	CASSTPGQVYEQYF	TGTGCCAGCAGCACACCGGGACAGGTCTACGAGCAGTACTTC
TRBV7-8	-	-	TRBJ1-4	CASSLVGYTNEKLFF	TGTGCCAGCAGCTTAGTCGGGTATACTAATGAAAAACTGTTTTTT
TRBV12-3/TRBV12-4	-	many	TRBJ2-5	CASSPDFQETQYF	TGTGCCAGCAGCCCGGACTTCCAAGAGACCCAGTACTTC
TRBV11-2	TRBD1	-	TRBJ2-7	CASSLGWDSWNYEQYF	TGTGCCAGCAGCTTAGGATGGGACAGCTGGAACTACGAGCAGTACTTC
TRBV10-2	TRBD2	-	TRBJ2-5	CASSESEGTKYQETQYF	TGCGCCAGCAGTGAGTCGGAGGGGACTAAGTACCAAGAGACCCAGTACTTC
TRBV5-8	-	-	TRBJ1-5	CASSWELNQPQHF	TGTGCCAGCAGCTGGGAGCTCAATCAGCCCCAGCATTTT
TRBV3-1/TRBV3-2	TRBD2	-	TRBJ2-2	CASSQDPGLAGPNTGELFF	TGTGCCAGCAGCCAAGATCCAGGACTAGCGGGACCGAACACCGGGGAGCTGTTTTTT
TRBV4-2	-	-	TRBJ2-7	CASSQLVPGTYEQYF	TGTGCCAGCAGCCAACTCGTCCCGGGAACCTACGAGCAGTACTTC
TRBV5-1	TRBD1	once	TRBJ2-5	CASSLIGTGGQETQYF	TGCGCCAGCAGCTTGATAGGGACAGGGGGACAAGAGACCCAGTACTTC
TRBV6-7	-	-	TRBJ2-7	CASVRVGEQYF	TGTGCCAGCGTGCGGGTCGGCGAGCAGTACTTC
TRBV29-1	-	-	TRBJ2-2	CSVEGAGTGELFF	TGCAGCGTTGAAGGGGCGGGCACCGGGGAGCTGTTTTTT
TRBV7-6	TRBD2	-	TRBJ2-1	CASSGTSGLGNEQFF	TGTGCCAGCAGCGGGACTAGCGGATTGGGAAATGAGCAGTTCTTC